Sequencing of this TCR beta chain was carried out in a study of CD8 T cells in ankylosing spondylitis. Study results and limitations: Before this, some motif variants had been reported in reactive arthritis synovial fluid and blood.

The CDR3 extends over 12 amino acids. Germline lookup yields CDR1 MDHEN and CDR2 SYDVKM. V was shortened by 7 bases and J by 10 bases, with 14 bases between the two germline ends. The TCR beta libraries were generated through quantitative 5'-RACE incorporating molecular barcodes. TCRdb re-called the 5' RACE reads through MiXCR, storing one row per CDR3 protein. The repertoire consists of over 30,000 distinct CDR3 sequences, with about 15% occurring once and the leading ten covering about 45%. This clonotype came up a few times. Its cognate antigen is unknown. The chain is built from TRBV28 and TRBJ2-1; maybe TRBD1 (5 bases). Sequenced input: blood. This receptor was identified in a male donor with ankylosing spondylitis or in good health (not recorded which). CDR3 DNA sequence: TGTGCCAGCAATGCAGGGTTCAGCGAGCAGTTCTTC. It encodes CASNAGFSEQFF.